This T cell receptor beta chain was recorded in a study of technical replicates of blood from a few donors. Clones were read by immunoSEQ multiplex PCR, and TCRdb kept only the in-frame ones, dropping some. The sample lists just under 100,000 clones, 95% occurring once. The TCR comes from a human donor in good health. The sample taken for sequencing was T cells isolated from PBMCs.

The CDR3 coding sequence is TGTGCCAGCAGACCTACAGGGGTTTACACTGAAGCTTTCTTT. It is translated as CASRPTGVYTEAFF. This chain uses TRBV6-6 with TRBJ1-1; 7 bases are shared with TRBD1. The CDR3 has 14 amino acids. The junction had 7 bases not matched to a gene; V was cut back by 6 bases and J by 3 bases. Germline CDR1 is MNHNY and CDR2 is SVGAGI (reference sequence).